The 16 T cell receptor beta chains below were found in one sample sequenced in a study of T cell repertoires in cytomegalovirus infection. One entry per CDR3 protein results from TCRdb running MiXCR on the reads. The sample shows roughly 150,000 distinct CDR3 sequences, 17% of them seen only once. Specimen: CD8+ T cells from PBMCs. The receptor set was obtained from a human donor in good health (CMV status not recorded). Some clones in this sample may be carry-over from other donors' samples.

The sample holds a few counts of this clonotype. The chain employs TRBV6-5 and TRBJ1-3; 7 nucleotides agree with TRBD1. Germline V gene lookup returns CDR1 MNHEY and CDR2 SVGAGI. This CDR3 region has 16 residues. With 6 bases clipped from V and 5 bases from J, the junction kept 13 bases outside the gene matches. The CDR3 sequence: CASSSAGTEVRNTIYF. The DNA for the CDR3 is TGTGCCAGCAGCTCTGCGGGGACAGAAGTGAGAAACACCATATATTTT.

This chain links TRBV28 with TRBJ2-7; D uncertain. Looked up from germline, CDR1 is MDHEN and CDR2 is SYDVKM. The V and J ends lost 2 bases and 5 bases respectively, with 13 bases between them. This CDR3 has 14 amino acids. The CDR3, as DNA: TGTGCCAGCAGTTTAGGGCCAAATATTAACGAGCAGTACTTC. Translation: CASSLGPNINEQYF.

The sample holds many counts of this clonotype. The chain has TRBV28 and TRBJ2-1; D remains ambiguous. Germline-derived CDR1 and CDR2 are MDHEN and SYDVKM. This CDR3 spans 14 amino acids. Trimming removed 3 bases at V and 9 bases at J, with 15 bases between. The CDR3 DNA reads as TGTGCCAGCAGTTTTCCGGGCAGTGCCCGTGAGCAGTTCTTC. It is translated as CASSFPGSAREQFF. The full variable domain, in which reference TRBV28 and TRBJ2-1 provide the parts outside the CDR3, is DVKVTQSSRYLVKRTGEKVFLECVQDMDHENMFWYRQDPGLGLRLIYFSYDVKMKEKGDIPEGYSVSREKKERFSLILESASTNQTSMYLCASSFPGSAREQFFGPGTRLTVL.

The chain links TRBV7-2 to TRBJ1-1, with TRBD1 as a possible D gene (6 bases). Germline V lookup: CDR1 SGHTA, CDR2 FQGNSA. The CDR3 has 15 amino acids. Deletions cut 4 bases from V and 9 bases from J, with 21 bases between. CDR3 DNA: TGTGCCAGCAGCTCAACAACTACTTACAGGGCCCAAGCTTTCTTT. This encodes CASSSTTTYRAQAFF.

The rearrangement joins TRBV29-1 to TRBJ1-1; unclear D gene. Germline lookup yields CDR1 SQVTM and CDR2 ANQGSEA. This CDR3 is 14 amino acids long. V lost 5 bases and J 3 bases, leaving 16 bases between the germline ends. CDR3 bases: TGCAGCGTTCCTCTCGCGGGCGCGGACACTGAAGCTTTCTTT. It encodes CSVPLAGADTEAFF.

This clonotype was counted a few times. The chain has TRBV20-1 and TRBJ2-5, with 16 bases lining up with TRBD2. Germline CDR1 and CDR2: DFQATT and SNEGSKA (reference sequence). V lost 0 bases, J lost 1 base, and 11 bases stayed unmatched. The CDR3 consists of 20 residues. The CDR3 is CSARDHRGLAGGRPQETQYF. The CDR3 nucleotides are TGCAGTGCTAGAGATCATAGGGGACTAGCGGGGGGGCGACCCCAAGAGACCCAGTACTTC.

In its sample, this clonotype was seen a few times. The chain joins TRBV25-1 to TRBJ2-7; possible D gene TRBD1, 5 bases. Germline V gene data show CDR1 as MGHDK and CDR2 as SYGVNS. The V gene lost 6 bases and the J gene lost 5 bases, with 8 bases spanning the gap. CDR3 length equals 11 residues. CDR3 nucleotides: TGTGCCAGCAGGGGGCTTAACGAGCAGTACTTC. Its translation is CASRGLNEQYF.

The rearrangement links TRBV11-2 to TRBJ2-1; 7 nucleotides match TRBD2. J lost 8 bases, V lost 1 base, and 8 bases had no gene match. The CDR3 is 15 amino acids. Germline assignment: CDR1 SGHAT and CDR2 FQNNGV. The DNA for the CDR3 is TGTGCCAGCAGCTTAGGAGGGAGGGTTTACGATGAGCAGTTCTTC. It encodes CASSLGGRVYDEQFF.

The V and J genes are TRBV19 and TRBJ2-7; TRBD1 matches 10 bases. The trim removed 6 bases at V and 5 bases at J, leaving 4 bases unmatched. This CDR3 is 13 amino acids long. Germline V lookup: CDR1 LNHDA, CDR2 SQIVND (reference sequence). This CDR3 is CASSGTGDHEQYF. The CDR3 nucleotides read TGTGCCAGTAGCGGGACAGGGGACCACGAGCAGTACTTC.

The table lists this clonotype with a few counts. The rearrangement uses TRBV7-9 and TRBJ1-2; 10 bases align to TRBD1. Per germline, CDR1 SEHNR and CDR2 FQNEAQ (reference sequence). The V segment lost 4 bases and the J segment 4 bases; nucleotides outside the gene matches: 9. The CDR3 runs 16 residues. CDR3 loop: CASSSLDRGFSYGYTF. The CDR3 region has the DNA TGTGCCAGCAGCTCGTTGGACAGGGGGTTTAGCTATGGCTACACCTTC.

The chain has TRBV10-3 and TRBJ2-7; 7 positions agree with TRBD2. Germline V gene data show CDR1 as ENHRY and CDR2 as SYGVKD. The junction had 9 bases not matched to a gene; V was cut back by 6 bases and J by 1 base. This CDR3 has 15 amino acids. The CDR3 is CAISDPLAGSYEQYF. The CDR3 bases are TGTGCCATCAGCGATCCCTTAGCGGGTTCCTACGAGCAGTACTTC.

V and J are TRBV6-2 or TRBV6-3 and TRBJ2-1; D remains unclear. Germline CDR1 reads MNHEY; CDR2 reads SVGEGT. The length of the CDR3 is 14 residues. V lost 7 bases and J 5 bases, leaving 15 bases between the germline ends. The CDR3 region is CASTGVSLDNEQFF. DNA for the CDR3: TGTGCCAGCACCGGCGTGTCTCTTGACAATGAGCAGTTCTTC.

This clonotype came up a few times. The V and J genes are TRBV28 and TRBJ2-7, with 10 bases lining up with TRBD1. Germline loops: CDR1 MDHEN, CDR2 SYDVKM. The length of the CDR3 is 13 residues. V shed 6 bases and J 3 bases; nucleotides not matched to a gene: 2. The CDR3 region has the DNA TGTGCCAGCAGGGACAGGGGGATCTACGAGCAGTACTTC. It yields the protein CASRDRGIYEQYF.

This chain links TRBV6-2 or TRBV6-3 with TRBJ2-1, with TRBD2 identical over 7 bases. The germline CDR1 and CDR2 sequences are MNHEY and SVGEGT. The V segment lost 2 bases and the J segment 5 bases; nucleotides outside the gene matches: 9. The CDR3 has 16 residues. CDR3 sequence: CASSYRERDTHNEQFF. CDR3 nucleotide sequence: TGTGCCAGCAGTTACAGGGAGCGGGATACTCACAATGAGCAGTTCTTC.

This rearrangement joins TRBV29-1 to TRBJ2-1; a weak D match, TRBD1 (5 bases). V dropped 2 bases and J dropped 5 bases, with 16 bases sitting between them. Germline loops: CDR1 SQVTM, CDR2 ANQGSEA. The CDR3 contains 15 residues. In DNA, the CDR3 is TGCAGCGTTGAAAGGAAGGGGTTTGATAACAATGAGCAGTTCTTC. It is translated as CSVERKGFDNNEQFF.

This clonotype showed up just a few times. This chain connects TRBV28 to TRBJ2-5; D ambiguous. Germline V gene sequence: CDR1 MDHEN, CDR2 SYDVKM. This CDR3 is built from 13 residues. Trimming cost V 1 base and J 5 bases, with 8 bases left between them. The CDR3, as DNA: TGTGCCAGCAGTTTATCAGTTATCGAGACCCAGTACTTC. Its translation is CASSLSVIETQYF.